These 20 T cell receptor beta chains share one sample of origin, sequenced in a study of beta chain features in type 1 diabetes. Expressed TCRB transcripts got sequenced, as all isolated RNA was reverse transcribed. Some clones are missing from TCRdb's copy, which holds only in-frame ones; the method was immunoSEQ multiplex PCR. The table includes approximately 470,000 clones, 25% to 35% detected once. Sequencing was carried out using naive CD4+ T cells from blood. The receptors were sampled from a man aged 18 to 30 in good health.

This chain connects TRBV11-2 to TRBJ2-5, with 9 bases identical to TRBD1. The J segment lost 1 base and the V segment lost 1 base, leaving 4 bases of the junction unmatched. CDR1 is SGHAT, CDR2 FQNNGV, per germline. The CDR3 length is 16 residues. The CDR3 DNA reads as TGTGCCAGCAGCTTAGTAACAGGGGGCTCCCAAGAGACCCAGTACTTC. Amino acid sequence: CASSLVTGGSQETQYF.

This clone was detected a few times. The chain couples TRBV30 to TRBJ1-2; 7 positions match TRBD1. V shed 2 bases and J 3 bases; nucleotides not matched to a gene: 6. The V gene's germline CDR1 is GTSNPN and CDR2 SVGIG (reference sequence). The CDR3 runs 14 residues. In nucleotides, the CDR3 is TGTGCCTGGAGTTGGGACAGATCCTACTATGGCTACACCTTC. Residues: CAWSWDRSYYGYTF.

This clone was observed a handful of times. The V and J genes are TRBV30 and TRBJ2-7; 11 positions agree with TRBD1. V was pared by 8 bases and J by 3 bases, with 6 bases of the junction left unmatched. CDR3 length: 13 residues. Germline-derived CDR1 and CDR2 are GTSNPN and SVGIG (reference sequence). The DNA of the CDR3 is TGTGCCCGGCGGGGACAGGGGGGCTACGAGCAGTACTTC. As protein: CARRGQGGYEQYF.

The rearrangement joins TRBV6-6 to TRBJ2-3; D unresolved. Germline V gives CDR1 MNHNY, CDR2 SVGAGI (reference sequence). This CDR3 comprises 13 residues. Trimming removed 5 bases from V and 4 bases from J, with 10 bases in between. The CDR3 protein is CASSPPGADTQYF. For the CDR3, the DNA is TGTGCCAGCAGTCCACCCGGCGCAGATACGCAGTATTTT.

The chain employs TRBV25-1 and TRBJ2-7; 8 bases agree with TRBD2. CDR3 length equals 16 residues. With V trimmed by 1 base and J by 3 bases, 8 bases remained unmatched. Germline V gives CDR1 MGHDK, CDR2 SYGVNS. DNA of the CDR3: TGTGCCAGCAGTGAATCCGGGGGGGCCAGCTTCTACGAGCAGTACTTC. It codes for CASSESGGASFYEQYF.

This clone has a single count. The chain uses TRBV9 and TRBJ2-2, with D perhaps assigned TRBD1 or TRBD2 (5 bases each). Trimming took 2 bases from V and 7 from J, leaving 15 bases between them. The CDR3 spans 15 residues. CDR1 and CDR2 from the germline V gene are SGDLS and YYNGEE. The CDR3, as DNA: TGTGCCAGCAGCGTCGAACCCAGGGAGTACGGGGAGCTGTTTTTT. Translation gives CASSVEPREYGELFF.

A word on this clone: Other DNA sequences in this specimen translate into the identical CDR3. V and J are TRBV7-9 and TRBJ2-7, with a weak D call TRBD1 (6 bases). The CDR3 is made up of 12 amino acids. V lost 5 bases and J lost 4, with 9 bases in between. Germline V gene sequence: CDR1 SEHNR, CDR2 FQNEAQ (reference sequence). The CDR3 bases are TGTGCCAGCAGCGAGCAGGGGTACGAGCAGTACTTC. It translates to CASSEQGYEQYF.

This clone has a handful of counts. The chain joins TRBV29-1 to TRBJ2-7; 11 bases agree with TRBD2. The germline V gene has CDR1 SQVTM and CDR2 ANQGSEA. This CDR3 contains 15 residues. J gave up 3 bases and V 3 bases, and 7 bases lay outside the gene matches. In nucleotides, the CDR3 is TGCAGCGTTGAGGATACCGGGACTAGCGGCTACGAGCAGTACTTC. Protein product: CSVEDTGTSGYEQYF.

In regard to this clone: Within the sample, other DNA sequences also encode this same CDR3. The rearrangement joins TRBV20-1 to TRBJ2-3; D is undetermined. The CDR3 extends over 11 amino acids. Germline V gene lookup returns CDR1 DFQATT and CDR2 SNEGSKA (reference sequence). Trimming cost V 1 base and J 4 bases, with 3 bases left between them. The CDR3 loop reads CSARAPDTQYF. Written as DNA, the CDR3 is TGCAGTGCTAGAGCCCCAGATACGCAGTATTTT.

This clone was picked up a small number of times. This chain links TRBV29-1 with TRBJ2-4, with 9 bases lining up with TRBD1. This CDR3 region has 11 residues. J was trimmed by 7 bases and V by 7 bases; bases with no gene match: 2. Germline CDR1 is SQVTM and CDR2 is ANQGSEA. CDR3: CSAGTGNIQYF. As DNA, the CDR3 is TGCAGCGCCGGGACAGGGAACATTCAGTACTTC.

V gene TRBV20-1 combines with J gene TRBJ2-7; 8 bases align to TRBD2. Germline lookup yields CDR1 DFQATT and CDR2 SNEGSKA (reference sequence). CDR3 length: 11 residues. The DNA of the CDR3 is TGCGGTACTAGCGGCTGGGGGGAGCAGTACTTC. It encodes CGTSGWGEQYF.

The rearrangement uses TRBV7-9 and TRBJ2-7; TRBD2 might be the D (5 bases). V gave up 1 base and J gave up 5 bases, with 12 bases separating them. Germline-derived CDR1 and CDR2 are SEHNR and FQNEAQ (reference sequence). CDR3 length: 14 amino acids. CDR3 DNA sequence: TGTGCCAGCAGCTTAGAAGCGTCCGGGGACGAGCAGTACTTC. Encoded protein: CASSLEASGDEQYF.

This chain uses TRBV30 with TRBJ2-7; TRBD1 agrees at 7 bases. Looked up from germline, CDR1 is GTSNPN and CDR2 is SVGIG (reference sequence). V lost 1 base and J lost 6; bases outside the gene matches: 3. The CDR3 consists of 12 residues. The CDR3 reads CAWSGDSFEQYF. The CDR3 DNA reads TGTGCCTGGAGTGGGGACAGTTTCGAGCAGTACTTC.

V is TRBV6-6 and J is TRBJ1-2; D gene ambiguous. The V gene's germline CDR1 is MNHNY and CDR2 SVGAGI (reference sequence). V lost 2 bases, J lost 0 bases, and 10 bases lay in between. CDR3 length equals 15 residues. The CDR3 DNA follows: TGTGCCAGCAGTTACCGGGGAGGGACTAACTATGGCTACACCTTC. As protein: CASSYRGGTNYGYTF.

V is TRBV9 and J is TRBJ2-1; tentatively, D is TRBD1 (5 bases). CDR3 length equals 14 residues. Germline V CDR1 and CDR2: SGDLS, YYNGEE. The V end lost 7 bases, the J end lost 2 bases, and 13 bases lay between the germline ends. The CDR3 spells CASGAGQPYNEQFF. The DNA for the CDR3 is TGTGCCAGCGGGGCAGGGCAACCCTACAATGAGCAGTTCTTC.

The chain is built from TRBV2 and TRBJ2-1; 10 nucleotides align to TRBD2. The CDR3 extends over 15 amino acids. Trimming removed 2 bases from V and 9 bases from J; junction bases left unmatched: 7. Germline CDR1 and CDR2: SNHLY and FYNNEI. The CDR3 here is CASSELASGSSEQFF. In nucleotides, the CDR3 is TGTGCCAGCAGTGAATTGGCTAGCGGGAGTAGTGAGCAGTTCTTC.

The chain links TRBV7-2 to TRBJ2-7, with a possible D match to TRBD2 (6 bases). The CDR3 runs 15 residues. V was shortened by 5 bases and J by 0 bases, with 14 bases between the two germline ends. The germline V gene encodes CDR1 SGHTA and CDR2 FQGNSA. CDR3 sequence: CASSLQAGASYEQYF. CDR3 DNA sequence: TGTGCCAGCAGCCTGCAAGCGGGCGCCTCCTACGAGCAGTACTTC.

This clone was counted a few times. V and J are TRBV25-1 and TRBJ2-4, with a tentative D call TRBD2 (6 bases). In germline, CDR1 is MGHDK, CDR2 SYGVNS. The CDR3 sequence is 16 residues long. Trimming left V 3 bases short and J 2 bases short, with 14 bases between. The CDR3 sequence: CASSEVGGLTKNIQYF. In DNA form, the CDR3 reads TGTGCCAGCAGTGAGGTCGGGGGATTAACCAAAAACATTCAGTACTTC.

The table lists this clone with a few counts. The chain uses TRBV30 and TRBJ1-2; perhaps TRBD1 as D (5 bases). Germline CDR1 GTSNPN, CDR2 SVGIG (reference sequence). This CDR3 region has 17 residues. Trimming pared 3 bases from V and 6 bases from J, leaving 26 bases between. The CDR3 DNA sequence: TGTGCCTGGAGCGGTGGGCAGGGAATGAACTACGACGATGGCTACACCTTC. This sequence encodes CAWSGGQGMNYDDGYTF.

A remark on this clone: The same CDR3 also results from other DNA sequences found in this sample. The V gene is TRBV9, the J gene TRBJ2-2; no clear D. Per the germline V gene, CDR1 is SGDLS and CDR2 is YYNGEE. V dropped 3 bases and J dropped 0 bases, with 6 bases sitting between them. This CDR3 is 14 amino acids long. CDR3 amino acids: CASSDRTNTGELFF. In nucleotides, the CDR3 is TGTGCCAGCAGCGACCGAACGAACACCGGGGAGCTGTTTTTT.